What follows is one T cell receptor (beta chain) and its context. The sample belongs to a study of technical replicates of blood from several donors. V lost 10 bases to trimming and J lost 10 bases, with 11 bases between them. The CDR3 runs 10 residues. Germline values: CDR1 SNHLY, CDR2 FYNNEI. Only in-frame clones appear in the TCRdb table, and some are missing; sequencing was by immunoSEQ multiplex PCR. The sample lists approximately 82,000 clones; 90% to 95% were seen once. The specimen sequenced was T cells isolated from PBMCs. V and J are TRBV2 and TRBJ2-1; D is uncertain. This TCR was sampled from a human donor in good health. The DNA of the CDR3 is TGTGCCACCCAAGACTCAGAGCAGTTCTTC. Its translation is CATQDSEQFF.